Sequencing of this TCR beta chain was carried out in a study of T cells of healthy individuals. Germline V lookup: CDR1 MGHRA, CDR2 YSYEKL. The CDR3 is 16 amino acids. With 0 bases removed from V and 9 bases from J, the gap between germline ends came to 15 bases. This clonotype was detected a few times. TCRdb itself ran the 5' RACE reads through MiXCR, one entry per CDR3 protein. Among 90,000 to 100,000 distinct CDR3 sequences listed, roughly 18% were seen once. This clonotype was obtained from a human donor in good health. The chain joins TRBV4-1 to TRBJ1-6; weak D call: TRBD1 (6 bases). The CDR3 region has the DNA TGCGCCAGCAGCCAAGACGGGGGCCTATTGAGTTCACCCCTCCACTTT. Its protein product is CASSQDGGLLSSPLHF.